This entry lists 30 T cell receptor beta chains sequenced from one sample in a study of blood T cell repertoires in COVID-19. Measured with immunoSEQ multiplex PCR; TCRdb has only the in-frame clones, and not every one. The profile shows more than 250,000 clones, 70% to 90% of them singletons. The specimen was PBMCs or T cells enriched from blood (not recorded which). Every receptor here comes from a woman aged 25 to 39 who had recovered from COVID-19.

The V call is TRBV30, the J call TRBJ1-1; D remains ambiguous. The V gene lost 1 base and the J gene lost 4 bases, with 10 bases spanning the gap. There are 13 residues in the CDR3. Germline V gene data show CDR1 as GTSNPN and CDR2 as SVGIG (reference sequence). Here the CDR3 reads CAWSAQVATEAFF. CDR3 nucleotides: TGTGCCTGGAGTGCGCAGGTTGCCACTGAAGCTTTCTTT.

The chain carries TRBV6-5 and TRBJ1-1, with D tentatively TRBD1 (6 bases). This CDR3 has 15 residues. Trimming removed 7 bases at V and 4 bases at J, with 19 bases between. Germline CDR1 reads MNHEY; CDR2 reads SVGAGI. This CDR3 reads CASKLQGGTGTEAFF. In DNA, the CDR3 is TGTGCCAGCAAGTTACAGGGTGGCACTGGCACTGAAGCTTTCTTT.

In nucleotides, the CDR3 is TGTGCCAGCAGCCACGGTGGGCGCAGCCCCAATGGCTACACCTTC. This gives the protein CASSHGGRSPNGYTF. The rearrangement links TRBV14 to TRBJ1-2; no definite D call. In germline, CDR1 is SGHDN, CDR2 FVKESK. V lost 3 bases and J lost 6, with 17 bases in between. CDR3 length: 15 residues.

The V call is TRBV29-1, the J call TRBJ2-1, with 7 bases aligning to TRBD2. The germline gives CDR1 SQVTM, CDR2 ANQGSEA. Losses at the gene ends were 6 bases for V and 9 bases for J; bases not matched to a gene: 5. CDR3 length: 11 residues. The CDR3 DNA reads as TGCAGCGTGGGGGGGGGAACTGAGCAGTTCTTC. Its protein product is CSVGGGTEQFF.

Concerning this clone: A read error may account for a junction end that differs from germline. The chain has TRBV5-1 and TRBJ1-2; D might be TRBD1 (5 bases). CDR3 size: 10 residues. Germline-derived CDR1 and CDR2 are SGHRS and YFSETQ. The CDR3 DNA follows: TGCGCCAGCAGCTTCGGAGGGGACTCCTTC. Residues: CASSFGGDSF.

The gene calls are TRBV30 and TRBJ2-7, with 7 bases lining up with TRBD1. The CDR3 has 17 amino acids. The trim removed 1 base at V and 0 bases at J, leaving 12 bases unmatched. Germline CDR1 GTSNPN, CDR2 SVGIG (reference sequence). CDR3 DNA sequence: TGTGCCTGGAGTGAGGGTAGGGACAGACGGTTCTCCTACGAGCAGTACTTC. Its translation: CAWSEGRDRRFSYEQYF.

The rearrangement joins TRBV3-1 (or the pseudogene TRBV3-2) to TRBJ2-7; no clear D gene. V lost 1 base, J lost 1 base, and 5 bases lay in between. The CDR3 is 13 residues long. Germline assignment: CDR1 LGHDT and CDR2 YNNKEL (reference sequence). CDR3 loop: CASSQGDSYEQYF. CDR3 DNA sequence: TGTGCCAGCAGCCAAGGAGATTCCTACGAGCAGTACTTC.

The V gene is TRBV19, the J gene TRBJ1-1; D is uncertain. The ends were cut back, 5 bases at V and 1 base at J, with 5 bases in the middle. The CDR3 is made up of 12 amino acids. Looked up from germline, CDR1 is LNHDA and CDR2 is SQIVND (reference sequence). The CDR3 loop is CASSPGNTEAFF. The CDR3 bases are TGTGCCAGTAGTCCAGGGAACACTGAAGCTTTCTTT.

This clone was found once. The DNA for the CDR3 is TGTGCCAGCAGTGAAGGGACACCGATCTGGTATGGCTACACCTTC. Encoded protein: CASSEGTPIWYGYTF. The gene calls are TRBV2 and TRBJ1-2, with a weak D call TRBD1 (5 bases). The CDR3 runs 15 residues. Looked up from germline, CDR1 is SNHLY and CDR2 is FYNNEI. The V end was cut by 1 base, the J end by 5 bases, with 14 bases between.

This chain uses TRBV14 with TRBJ2-1; 11 bases agree with TRBD1. Trimming removed 0 bases from V and 15 bases from J; junction bases left unmatched: 10. The germline V gene encodes CDR1 SGHDN and CDR2 FVKESK. CDR3 length: 15 residues. CDR3 region: CASSQDLGQGAIRFF. CDR3 bases: TGTGCCAGCAGCCAAGATTTAGGACAGGGGGCGATACGGTTCTTC.

This chain joins TRBV15 and TRBJ2-1, with 7 bases identical to TRBD2. The CDR3 totals 15 residues. Germline V gene sequence: CDR1 LNHNV, CDR2 YYDKDF (reference sequence). The V gene end was trimmed by 0 bases and the J gene end by 4 bases; junction bases not matched to a gene: 3. The CDR3 region has the DNA TGTGCCACCAGCAGAGATTACGGGGGGTACAATGAGCAGTTCTTC. Protein: CATSRDYGGYNEQFF.

This clone was seen a handful of times. This rearrangement joins TRBV5-1 to TRBJ1-1, with 8 bases matching TRBD1. The CDR3 has 16 residues. Trimming removed 7 bases from V and 4 bases from J; junction bases left unmatched: 15. From germline, CDR1 is SGHRS and CDR2 YFSETQ. CDR3 region: CASYPLLQGVGTEAFF. Here the CDR3 DNA reads TGCGCCAGCTATCCACTCTTACAGGGGGTGGGCACTGAAGCTTTCTTT.

The count of this clone is one. This chain joins TRBV9 and TRBJ1-2; tentatively, D is TRBD1 (5 bases). Germline-derived CDR1 and CDR2 are SGDLS and YYNGEE. This CDR3 is built from 13 residues. V was pared by 2 bases and J by 3 bases, with 8 bases between. CDR3 coding DNA: TGTGCCAGCAGCGTGGAGGGGTACTATGGCTACACCTTC. This encodes CASSVEGYYGYTF.

The chain recombines TRBV5-1 with TRBJ2-1; 10 bases map to TRBD2. CDR1 is SGHRS and CDR2 is YFSETQ in the germline V gene. J lost 2 bases, V lost 5 bases, and 10 bases had no gene match. The CDR3 is 17 amino acids. This CDR3 is CASRWVAGGQTYNEQFF. The CDR3 DNA follows: TGCGCCAGCAGGTGGGTAGCGGGGGGCCAGACCTACAATGAGCAGTTCTTC. The complete variable domain, with remaining parts taken from reference TRBV5-1 and TRBJ2-1, reads KAGVTQTPRYLIKTRGQQVTLSCSPISGHRSVSWYQQTPGQGLQFLFEYFSETQRNKGNFPGRFSGRQFSNSRSEMNVSTLELGDSALYLCASRWVAGGQTYNEQFFGPGTRLTVL.

The CDR3 DNA reads as TGCAGCGTGGGGGGGATGAGCTCCTACAATGAGCAGTTCTTC. The encoded protein is CSVGGMSSYNEQFF. This chain links TRBV29-1 with TRBJ2-1, with 7 bases lining up with TRBD2. The CDR3 totals 14 residues. V was clipped by 6 bases and J by 0 bases; unmatched bases: 5. Germline V gene data show CDR1 as SQVTM and CDR2 as ANQGSEA.

The CDR3 protein is CASSPTGLLNEKLFF. DNA for the CDR3: TGTGCCAGCTCACCCACAGGGCTTTTAAATGAAAAACTGTTTTTT. The chain is built from TRBV18 and TRBJ1-4; D is perhaps TRBD1 (6 bases). V gave up 3 bases and J gave up 5 bases, with 13 bases separating them. Germline V gives CDR1 KGHSH, CDR2 LQKENI. The CDR3 has 15 amino acids.

This rearrangement joins TRBV9 to TRBJ1-2; D gene uncertain. CDR1 is SGDLS, CDR2 YYNGEE, per germline. This CDR3 spans 15 amino acids. Trimming took 4 bases from V and 3 from J, leaving 16 bases between them. CDR3 sequence reads: CASSPGEGVDYGYTF. CDR3 DNA: TGTGCCAGCAGCCCCGGGGAGGGAGTGGACTATGGCTACACCTTC.

This chain uses TRBV30 with TRBJ1-5; TRBD1 aligns across 11 bases. The CDR3 has 17 amino acids. CDR1 is GTSNPN and CDR2 is SVGIG in the germline V gene (reference sequence). J lost 1 base, V lost 2 bases, and 7 bases had no gene match. CDR3: CAWSPGQGVVSNQPQHF. The CDR3 DNA reads as TGTGCCTGGAGTCCGGGACAGGGGGTGGTCAGCAATCAGCCCCAGCATTTT.

The rearrangement uses TRBV19 and TRBJ2-2; no definite D call. Germline V gives CDR1 LNHDA, CDR2 SQIVND (reference sequence). The V end lost 3 bases, the J end lost 5 bases, and 4 bases lay between the germline ends. This CDR3 has 12 amino acids. CDR3 in amino acids: CASSMETGELFF. CDR3 bases: TGTGCCAGTAGTATGGAGACCGGGGAGCTGTTTTTT.

The chain recombines TRBV7-9 with TRBJ1-1, with TRBD1 identical over 9 bases. The germline gives CDR1 SEHNR, CDR2 FQNEAQ (reference sequence). This CDR3 region has 16 residues. After removal of 1 base from V and 4 bases from J, the junction contained 7 bases not matched to a gene. CDR3 in DNA: TGTGCCAGCAGCTTAGGGGGGACAGGGATTTCCACTGAAGCTTTCTTT. It specifies CASSLGGTGISTEAFF. The whole variable domain, filled in from reference TRBV7-9 and TRBJ1-1, reads DTGVSQNPRHKITKRGQNVTFRCDPISEHNRLYWYRQTLGQGPEFLTYFQNEAQLEKSRLLSDRFSAERPKGSFSTLEIQRTEQGDSAMYLCASSLGGTGISTEAFFGQGTRLTVV.

The chain carries TRBV7-2 and TRBJ1-2; D may be TRBD1 (6 bases). Germline V gene sequence: CDR1 SGHTA, CDR2 FQGNSA. V was shortened by 0 bases and J by 8 bases, with 13 bases between the two germline ends. CDR3 length: 14 residues. The CDR3 coding sequence is TGTGCCAGCAGCTTAGCCAGGGGCGCGGAGGGCTACACCTTC. Amino acids: CASSLARGAEGYTF.

The chain employs TRBV30 and TRBJ2-5, with D perhaps matching TRBD2 (5 bases). The germline CDR1 and CDR2 sequences are GTSNPN and SVGIG (reference sequence). CDR3 length: 16 residues. The V gene lost 0 bases and the J gene lost 2 bases, with 16 bases spanning the gap. As DNA, the CDR3 is TGTGCCTGGAGTGTAAGGGAGTGGTGGTCGCAAGAGACCCAGTACTTC. Amino acid sequence: CAWSVREWWSQETQYF.

The CDR3 DNA is TGTGCCAGCAGCGAAGCTTCTTACAATGAGCAGTTCTTC. Translating it yields CASSEASYNEQFF. V usage is TRBV7-9 and J usage is TRBJ2-1; D gene unclear. The germline CDR1 and CDR2 sequences are SEHNR and FQNEAQ (reference sequence). V was cut by 5 bases and J by 4 bases, with 9 bases left in between. This CDR3 has 13 residues.

The J gene is TRBJ1-2, the V gene TRBV5-4; 7 bases align to TRBD1. The V gene's germline CDR1 is SGHNT and CDR2 YYREEE (reference sequence). The CDR3 consists of 14 residues. V was clipped by 4 bases and J by 4 bases; unmatched bases: 7. The chain's CDR3 is CASSAGGQGYGYTF. CDR3 nucleotides: TGTGCCAGCAGCGCAGGGGGGCAGGGCTATGGCTACACCTTC.

This clone was found many times. This chain joins TRBV9 and TRBJ1-2; the D is unclear. This CDR3 is built from 16 residues. CDR1 SGDLS and CDR2 YYNGEE come from the germline V gene. V lost 4 bases to trimming and J lost 1 base, with 17 bases between them. The CDR3 coding sequence is TGTGCCAGCAGCCCCCGCCAGAGACTGAGTAACTATGGCTACACCTTC. It yields the protein CASSPRQRLSNYGYTF.

The rearrangement links TRBV7-9 to TRBJ2-7; 9 bases agree with TRBD1. This CDR3 spans 13 amino acids. J gave up 2 bases and V 9 bases, and 5 bases lay outside the gene matches. From germline, CDR1 is SEHNR and CDR2 FQNEAQ (reference sequence). CDR3 coding DNA: TGTGCCAGTGCGGACAGGGGCCCCTACGAGCAGTACTTC. Translation gives CASADRGPYEQYF.

The chain combines TRBV10-3 with TRBJ2-7; weak D call: TRBD1 (6 bases). The CDR3 spans 14 residues. Germline lookup yields CDR1 ENHRY and CDR2 SYGVKD. V was trimmed by 6 bases and J by 4 bases, leaving 16 bases between them. The CDR3 DNA sequence: TGTGCCATCAGCGCCTCCACAGGGTCATACGAGCAGTACTTC. Translating it yields CAISASTGSYEQYF.

The rearrangement links TRBV5-5 to TRBJ1-6; D ambiguous. Trimming took 0 bases from V and 7 from J, leaving 8 bases between them. The CDR3 runs 14 residues. Germline V lookup: CDR1 SGHKS, CDR2 YYEKEE (reference sequence). Here the CDR3 reads CASSLGQRNSPLHF. The CDR3 DNA sequence: TGTGCCAGCAGCTTGGGTCAGAGGAATTCACCCCTCCACTTT.

The rearrangement links TRBV19 to TRBJ1-4; tentative D call: TRBD1 (6 bases). Between the trimmed V and J ends, which lost 3 bases and 1 base, there was a span of 12 bases. The CDR3 covers 16 residues. Germline V gene sequence: CDR1 LNHDA, CDR2 SQIVND (reference sequence). The CDR3 region has the DNA TGTGCCAGTAGTATGCGGGGGCTCGGAACTAATGAAAAACTGTTTTTT. Protein sequence: CASSMRGLGTNEKLFF.

Here the CDR3 reads CAWSVRREPPEQYF. The CDR3 DNA follows: TGTGCCTGGAGTGTACGTAGGGAGCCTCCCGAGCAGTACTTC. V gene TRBV30 combines with J gene TRBJ2-7; D possibly corresponds to TRBD2 (5 bases). The ends were cut back, 0 bases at V and 6 bases at J, with 15 bases in the middle. This CDR3 has 14 amino acids. Germline CDR1 and CDR2: GTSNPN and SVGIG (reference sequence).